A single sample is the source of the 30 T cell receptor beta chains below, sequenced in a study of Ad26.COV2.S vaccination and SARS-CoV-2 variants. Regarding treatment: approximately 18 received Ad26.COV2.S at low or high dose, single or two shots; five or six received placebo; per-sample allocation not given. It was on day 63 after the first vaccine or placebo injection that samples were taken. Sequenced by immunoSEQ multiplex PCR; TCRdb stores in-frame clones only, minus some. The data contain hundreds of thousands of clones, roughly 84% of them singletons. The sequenced sample was peripheral blood, obtained in a trial of Ad26.COV2.S vaccine versus placebo. The receptors stem from a person between 18 and 65 years old who received the Ad26.COV2.S COVID-19 vaccine or a placebo.

The chain combines TRBV15 with TRBJ1-4, with TRBD1 matching 7 bases. The CDR3 is 15 residues long. Germline assignment: CDR1 LNHNV and CDR2 YYDKDF (reference sequence). V lost 3 bases, J lost 8 bases, and 9 bases stayed unmatched. In DNA form, the CDR3 reads TGTGCCACCAGCAGGGATACAGGGGTTCAGGAAAAACTGTTTTTT. Protein sequence: CATSRDTGVQEKLFF. The full variable domain, its missing parts supplied by reference TRBV15 and TRBJ1-4, is DAMVIQNPRYQVTQFGKPVTLSCSQTLNHNVMYWYQQKSSQAPKLLFHYYDKDFNNEADTPDNFQSRRPNTSFCFLDIRSPGLGDTAMYLCATSRDTGVQEKLFFGSGTQLSVL.

The rearrangement links TRBV19 to TRBJ1-1; D is ambiguous. Germline assignment: CDR1 LNHDA and CDR2 SQIVND (reference sequence). The ends were cut back, 10 bases at V and 2 bases at J, with 14 bases in the middle. This CDR3 has 13 amino acids. CDR3 protein: CATTPGPNTEAFF. In DNA, the CDR3 is TGTGCCACAACACCCGGGCCAAACACTGAAGCTTTCTTT. Full variable domain (outside the CDR3, taken from reference TRBV19 and TRBJ1-1): DGGITQSPKYLFRKEGQNVTLSCEQNLNHDAMYWYRQDPGQGLRLIYYSQIVNDFQKGDIAEGYSVSREKKESFPLTVTSAQKNPTAFYLCATTPGPNTEAFFGQGTRLTVV.

The V call is TRBV2, the J call TRBJ2-5, with D possibly being TRBD1 or TRBD2 (5 bases each). The CDR3 contains 14 residues. From germline, CDR1 is SNHLY and CDR2 FYNNEI. V lost 5 bases to trimming and J lost 5 bases, with 15 bases between them. CDR3 loop: CASSWDQGGETQYF. The CDR3 region has the DNA TGTGCCAGCAGTTGGGACCAGGGCGGGGAGACCCAGTACTTC.

This chain links TRBV11-3 with TRBJ2-7; D unclear. The CDR3 sequence is 12 residues long. The V end lost 0 bases, the J end lost 4 bases, and 4 bases lay between the germline ends. The germline V gene has CDR1 SGHNT and CDR2 YENEEA. The CDR3 spells CASSLDDYEQYF. Here the CDR3 DNA reads TGTGCCAGCAGCTTAGACGATTACGAGCAGTACTTC.

The rearrangement uses TRBV10-3 and TRBJ1-1; D remains ambiguous. Trimming removed 6 bases at V and 1 base at J, with 12 bases between. The CDR3 has 14 amino acids. Looked up from germline, CDR1 is ENHRY and CDR2 is SYGVKD. CDR3 protein: CAIRAEVQNTEAFF. Here the CDR3 DNA reads TGTGCCATCAGGGCAGAAGTCCAGAACACTGAAGCTTTCTTT.

This chain links TRBV2 with TRBJ2-1, with TRBD2 matching 7 bases. J was trimmed by 6 bases and V by 4 bases; bases with no gene match: 12. Germline values: CDR1 SNHLY, CDR2 FYNNEI. The CDR3 covers 16 residues. The CDR3 loop reads CASSAETSDFLNEQFF. CDR3 DNA: TGTGCCAGCAGTGCCGAAACTAGCGATTTCCTCAATGAGCAGTTCTTC.

This chain joins TRBV18 and TRBJ1-1, with D hard to call. There are 13 residues in the CDR3. Trimming left V 3 bases short and J 7 bases short, with 12 bases between. Germline V lookup: CDR1 KGHSH, CDR2 LQKENI. The CDR3 region has the DNA TGTGCCAGCTCACCCCCCGCGATAGTTGAAGCTTTCTTT. Translating gives CASSPPAIVEAFF. The whole variable domain, remainder taken from reference TRBV18 and TRBJ1-1, is NAGVMQNPRHLVRRRGQEARLRCSPMKGHSHVYWYRQLPEEGLKFMVYLQKENIIDESGMPKERFSAEFPKEGPSILRIQQVVRGDSAAYFCASSPPAIVEAFFGQGTRLTVV.

V usage is TRBV12-3 or TRBV12-4 and J usage is TRBJ2-3; D not resolved. V was cut by 5 bases and J by 5 bases, with 8 bases left in between. The CDR3 spans 12 residues. The CDR3, as DNA: TGTGCCAGCAGTCCCCGACTAGATACGCAGTATTTT. Protein sequence: CASSPRLDTQYF.

This chain uses TRBV20-1 with TRBJ1-2; D might be TRBD1 (5 bases). In germline, CDR1 is DFQATT, CDR2 SNEGSKA (reference sequence). With 5 bases removed from V and 6 bases from J, the gap between germline ends came to 10 bases. This CDR3 comprises 11 residues. The CDR3 DNA follows: TGCAGTGCTTTAGGGGTTAATGGCTACACCTTC. This gives the protein CSALGVNGYTF.

This rearrangement joins TRBV15 to TRBJ1-6; possible D gene TRBD1, 6 bases. The CDR3 covers 15 residues. CDR1 is LNHNV and CDR2 is YYDKDF in the germline V gene (reference sequence). Trimming pared 0 bases from V and 9 bases from J, leaving 12 bases between. CDR3 amino acids: CATSRDLGGGSPLHF. In DNA, the CDR3 is TGTGCCACCAGCAGAGATCTGGGGGGCGGTTCACCCCTCCACTTT.

The rearrangement links TRBV30 to TRBJ1-6, with unresolved D. The CDR3 sequence is 14 residues long. V gave up 2 bases and J gave up 7 bases, with 12 bases separating them. In germline, CDR1 is GTSNPN, CDR2 SVGIG (reference sequence). CDR3 coding DNA: TGTGCCTGGAGTCCTGGGGTCGAGAATTCACCCCTCCACTTT. It is translated as CAWSPGVENSPLHF.

The gene calls are TRBV7-9 and TRBJ2-7, with D possibly matching TRBD1 (6 bases). The CDR3 loop spans 14 amino acids. Trimming removed 2 bases at V and 4 bases at J, with 12 bases between. The germline V gene has CDR1 SEHNR and CDR2 FQNEAQ (reference sequence). The CDR3 protein is CASSLSAGDYEQYF. As DNA, the CDR3 is TGTGCCAGCAGCTTAAGTGCAGGGGATTACGAGCAGTACTTC.

The chain employs TRBV18 and TRBJ1-4, with D maybe TRBD1 (6 bases). The germline V gene encodes CDR1 KGHSH and CDR2 LQKENI. Trimming removed 3 bases from V and 8 bases from J, with 13 bases in between. The CDR3 contains 14 residues. The CDR3 region has the DNA TGTGCCAGCTCACCCCCGGACAGAGGGGAAAAACTGTTTTTT. Translation gives CASSPPDRGEKLFF.

The DNA of the CDR3 is TGTGCCAGCAGCCAAGACAGGGGGCTGTACGGCTACACCTTC. Protein: CASSQDRGLYGYTF. The V and J genes are TRBV4-2 and TRBJ1-2; 8 nucleotides align to TRBD1. V shed 0 bases, J shed 8 bases, and the junction held 5 bases outside the gene matches. This CDR3 is built from 14 residues. Germline V gives CDR1 LGHNA, CDR2 YNFKEQ.

This sequence joins TRBV12-3 or TRBV12-4 and TRBJ2-1; TRBD2 matches at 7 bases. This CDR3 contains 13 residues. The junction had 7 bases not matched to a gene; V was cut back by 6 bases and J by 8 bases. CDR3 protein: CASSPWGGDEQFF. The CDR3 nucleotides are TGTGCCAGCAGCCCCTGGGGGGGGGATGAGCAGTTCTTC.

The chain combines TRBV7-9 with TRBJ2-7, with TRBD2 as a possible D gene (5 bases). With 0 bases removed from V and 3 bases from J, the gap between germline ends came to 9 bases. Germline assignment: CDR1 SEHNR and CDR2 FQNEAQ (reference sequence). This CDR3 spans 14 amino acids. CDR3 DNA sequence: TGTGCCAGCAGCTTAGCTGGGAGAAGCTACGAGCAGTACTTC. Its protein product is CASSLAGRSYEQYF.

This chain joins TRBV11-2 and TRBJ1-2; weak D call: TRBD1 (6 bases). V dropped 1 base and J dropped 8 bases, with 20 bases sitting between them. CDR1 is SGHAT and CDR2 is FQNNGV in the germline V gene. The CDR3 has 16 amino acids. CDR3 nucleotides: TGTGCCAGCAGCTTAGCCGATTCGTATGGGGGGCTAGGCTACACCTTC. This sequence encodes CASSLADSYGGLGYTF.

The rearrangement links TRBV20-1 to TRBJ1-2; the D gene is possibly TRBD1 (5 bases). Trimming removed 3 bases at V and 4 bases at J, with 9 bases between. The CDR3 has 12 amino acids. Germline V gene lookup returns CDR1 DFQATT and CDR2 SNEGSKA (reference sequence). The CDR3 region is CSASLDIYGYTF. The CDR3 bases are TGCAGTGCTAGTTTGGACATCTATGGCTACACCTTC.

This chain connects TRBV27 to TRBJ1-5; weak D call: TRBD1 (5 bases). Trimming cost V 4 bases and J 5 bases, with 15 bases left between them. From germline, CDR1 is MNHEY and CDR2 SMNVEV (reference sequence). The CDR3 covers 15 residues. CDR3 nucleotide sequence: TGTGCCAGCAGTTCCCTTCAGGGTGGGGATCAGCCCCAGCATTTT. It translates to CASSSLQGGDQPQHF.

The J gene is TRBJ2-7, the V gene TRBV6-5; 9 nucleotides agree with TRBD1. Germline-derived CDR1 and CDR2 are MNHEY and SVGAGI. This CDR3 region has 12 residues. The junction had 11 bases not matched to a gene; V was cut back by 8 bases and J by 12 bases. The CDR3 protein is CASRDRELAAYF. CDR3 bases: TGTGCCAGCCGGGACAGGGAGTTGGCGGCGTACTTC.

V gene TRBV5-4 combines with J gene TRBJ2-7; 7 bases line up with TRBD1. Looked up from germline, CDR1 is SGHNT and CDR2 is YYREEE (reference sequence). This CDR3 has 14 amino acids. J was trimmed by 1 base and V by 2 bases; bases with no gene match: 3. The CDR3 spells CASSFETGSYEQYF. CDR3 nucleotides: TGTGCCAGCAGCTTCGAGACAGGGTCCTACGAGCAGTACTTC.

This clone was detected only once. J is TRBJ2-1 and V is TRBV6-5; the D is unclear. The CDR3 sequence is 10 residues long. V dropped 2 bases and J dropped 7 bases, with 0 bases sitting between them. Germline V gene sequence: CDR1 MNHEY, CDR2 SVGAGI. This CDR3 reads CASSYNEQFF. CDR3 in DNA: TGTGCCAGCAGTTACAATGAGCAGTTCTTC.

The rearrangement joins TRBV7-3 to TRBJ1-1; D not certain. CDR3 length: 14 residues. Germline V gene lookup returns CDR1 SGHTA and CDR2 FQGTGA. Trimming shortened V by 0 bases and J by 0 bases, and 5 bases separated the two germline ends. CDR3 sequence: CASSLTVMNTEAFF. In DNA, the CDR3 is TGTGCCAGCAGCTTAACAGTCATGAACACTGAAGCTTTCTTT.

The chain joins TRBV2 to TRBJ1-2, with D unresolved. V lost 1 base and J 6 bases, leaving 12 bases between the germline ends. Germline-derived CDR1 and CDR2 are SNHLY and FYNNEI. CDR3 length: 14 residues. Here the CDR3 DNA reads TGTGCCAGCAGTGAAGGATCCCAAGGACATGGCTACACCTTC. It codes for CASSEGSQGHGYTF.

The chain combines TRBV9 with TRBJ1-3; D might be TRBD1 (6 bases). V was pared by 4 bases and J by 0 bases, with 11 bases between. CDR1 is SGDLS and CDR2 is YYNGEE in the germline V gene. The length of the CDR3 is 15 residues. CDR3 in DNA: TGTGCCAGCAGCCCAGGGGTACGCTCTGGAAACACCATATATTTT. Its protein product is CASSPGVRSGNTIYF.

The J gene is TRBJ1-4, the V gene TRBV6-2 or TRBV6-3, with D maybe TRBD1 (6 bases). V was trimmed by 5 bases and J by 6 bases, leaving 13 bases between them. The CDR3 spans 14 residues. Looked up from germline, CDR1 is MNHEY and CDR2 is SVGEGT. CDR3 coding DNA: TGTGCCAGCAGTGACAGGAGTTGGGATGAAAAACTGTTTTTT. Amino acid sequence: CASSDRSWDEKLFF.

J is TRBJ1-2 and V is TRBV27, with 7 bases that match TRBD1. The germline V gene encodes CDR1 MNHEY and CDR2 SMNVEV (reference sequence). CDR3 length: 15 amino acids. V was pared by 0 bases and J by 1 base, with 2 bases of the junction left unmatched. CDR3 nucleotides: TGTGCCAGCAGTTTATCCGGGACAGTTAACTATGGCTACACCTTC. Translation gives CASSLSGTVNYGYTF.

The chain carries TRBV19 and TRBJ1-1; D is unclear. CDR3 length equals 15 residues. Germline CDR1 is LNHDA and CDR2 is SQIVND (reference sequence). Trimming left V 1 base short and J 1 base short, with 10 bases between. The CDR3 sequence: CASSIGAVENTEAFF. The CDR3 DNA sequence: TGTGCCAGTAGTATAGGGGCAGTGGAGAACACTGAAGCTTTCTTT.

The chain uses TRBV20-1 and TRBJ2-7; TRBD1 agrees at 9 bases. In germline, CDR1 is DFQATT, CDR2 SNEGSKA (reference sequence). The V segment lost 3 bases and the J segment 4 bases; nucleotides outside the gene matches: 4. The length of the CDR3 is 13 residues. The CDR3 reads CSASRDREYEQYF. CDR3 in DNA: TGCAGTGCTAGTCGGGACAGGGAGTACGAGCAGTACTTC.

This chain uses TRBV5-1 with TRBJ2-1, with unresolved D. The germline V gene encodes CDR1 SGHRS and CDR2 YFSETQ. V was trimmed by 4 bases and J by 5 bases, leaving 13 bases between them. The CDR3 consists of 14 residues. The CDR3 DNA reads TGCGCCAGCAGCGGCCCGCACTTAGACAATGAGCAGTTCTTC. Translating gives CASSGPHLDNEQFF.